This T cell receptor beta chain was profiled in a study of human T cells and chemical hapten exposure. Germline V CDR1 and CDR2: SGHTA, FQGNSA. Trimming cost V 5 bases and J 3 bases, with 16 bases left between them. The CDR3 consists of 16 residues. TCRdb re-analysed the RACE reads in MiXCR, keeping a single row per CDR3 protein. The sample lists roughly 250,000 distinct CDR3 sequences, approximately 8.4% occurring once. This clonotype has more than one count but fewer than ten. Time point in this sample: pre-sensitization, week 0. Specified treatment: therapeutic diphenylcyclopropenone sensitization with weekly scalp DPC.

The sequences come from whole blood, collected in connection with sensitization to the hapten diphenylcyclopropenone (DPC). This receptor was taken from a middle-aged woman with alopecia areata. Some clones in this sample may be carry-over from other donors' samples. The chain joins TRBV7-2 to TRBJ1-4, with a weak D call TRBD1 (6 bases). CDR3 loop: CASSRSQGRANEKLFF. The CDR3, as DNA: TGTGCCAGCAGCCGGAGTCAGGGGAGGGCTAATGAAAAACTGTTTTTT.